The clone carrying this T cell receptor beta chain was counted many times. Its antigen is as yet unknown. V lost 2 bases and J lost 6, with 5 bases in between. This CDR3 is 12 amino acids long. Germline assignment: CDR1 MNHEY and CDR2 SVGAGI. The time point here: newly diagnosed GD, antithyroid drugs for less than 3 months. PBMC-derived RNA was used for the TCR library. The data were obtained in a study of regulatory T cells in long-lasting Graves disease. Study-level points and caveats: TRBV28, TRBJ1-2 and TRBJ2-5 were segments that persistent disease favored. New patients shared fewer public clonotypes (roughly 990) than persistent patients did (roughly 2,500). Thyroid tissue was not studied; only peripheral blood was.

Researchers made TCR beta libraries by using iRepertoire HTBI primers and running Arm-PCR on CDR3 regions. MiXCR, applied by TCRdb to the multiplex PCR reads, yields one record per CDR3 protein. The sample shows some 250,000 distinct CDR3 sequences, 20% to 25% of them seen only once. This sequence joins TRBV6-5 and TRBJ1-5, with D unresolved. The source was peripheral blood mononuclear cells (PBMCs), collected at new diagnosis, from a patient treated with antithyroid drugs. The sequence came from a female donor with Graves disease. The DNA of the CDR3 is TGTGCCAGCAGTTACGCGGTTCAGCCCCAGCATTTT. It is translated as CASSYAVQPQHF.